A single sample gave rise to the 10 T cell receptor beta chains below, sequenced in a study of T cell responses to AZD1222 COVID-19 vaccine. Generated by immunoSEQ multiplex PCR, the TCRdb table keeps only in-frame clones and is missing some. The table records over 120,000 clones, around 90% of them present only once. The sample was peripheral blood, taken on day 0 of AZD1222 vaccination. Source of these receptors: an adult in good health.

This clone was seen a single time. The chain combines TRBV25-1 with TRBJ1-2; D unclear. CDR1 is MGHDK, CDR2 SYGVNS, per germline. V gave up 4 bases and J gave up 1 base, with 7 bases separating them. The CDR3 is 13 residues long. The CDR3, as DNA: TGTGCCAGCAGTGTCGGGATTAACTATGGCTACACCTTC. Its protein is CASSVGINYGYTF.

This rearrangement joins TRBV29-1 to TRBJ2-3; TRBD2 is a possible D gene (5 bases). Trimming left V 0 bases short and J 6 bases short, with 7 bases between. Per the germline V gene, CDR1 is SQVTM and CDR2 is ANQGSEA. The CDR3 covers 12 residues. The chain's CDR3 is CSVEEGADTQYF. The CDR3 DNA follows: TGCAGCGTTGAAGAGGGAGCGGATACGCAGTATTTT.

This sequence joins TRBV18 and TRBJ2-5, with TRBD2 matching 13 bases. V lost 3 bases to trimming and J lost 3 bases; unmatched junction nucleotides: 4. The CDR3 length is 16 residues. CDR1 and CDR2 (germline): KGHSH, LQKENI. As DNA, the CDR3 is TGTGCCAGCTCACCCAGACTAGCGGGAGGCGAAGAGACCCAGTACTTC. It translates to CASSPRLAGGEETQYF.

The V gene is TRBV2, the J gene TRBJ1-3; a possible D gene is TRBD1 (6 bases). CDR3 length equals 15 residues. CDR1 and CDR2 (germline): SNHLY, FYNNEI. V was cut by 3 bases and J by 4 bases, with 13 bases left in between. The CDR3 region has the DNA TGTGCCAGCAGTGATAAACAGGGTGCGGGAAACACCATATATTTT. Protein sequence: CASSDKQGAGNTIYF.

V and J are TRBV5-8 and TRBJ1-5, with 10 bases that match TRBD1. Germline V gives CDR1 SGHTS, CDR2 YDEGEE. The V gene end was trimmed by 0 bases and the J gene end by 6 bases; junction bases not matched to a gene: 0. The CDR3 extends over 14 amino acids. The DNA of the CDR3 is TGTGCCAGCAGCTTGGGGACAGGGGGTCAGCCCCAGCATTTT. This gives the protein CASSLGTGGQPQHF.

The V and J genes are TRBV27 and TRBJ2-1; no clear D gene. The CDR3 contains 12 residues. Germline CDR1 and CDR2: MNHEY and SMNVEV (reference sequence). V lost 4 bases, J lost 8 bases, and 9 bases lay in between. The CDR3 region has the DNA TGTGCCAGCAGTTCGAGTTTAGATGAGCAGTTCTTC. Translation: CASSSSLDEQFF.

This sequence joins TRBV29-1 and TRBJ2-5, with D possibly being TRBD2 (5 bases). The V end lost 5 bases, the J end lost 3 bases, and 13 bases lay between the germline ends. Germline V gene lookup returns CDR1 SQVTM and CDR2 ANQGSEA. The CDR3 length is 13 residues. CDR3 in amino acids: CSVLRSGKETQYF. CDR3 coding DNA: TGCAGCGTTTTAAGATCCGGGAAAGAGACCCAGTACTTC.

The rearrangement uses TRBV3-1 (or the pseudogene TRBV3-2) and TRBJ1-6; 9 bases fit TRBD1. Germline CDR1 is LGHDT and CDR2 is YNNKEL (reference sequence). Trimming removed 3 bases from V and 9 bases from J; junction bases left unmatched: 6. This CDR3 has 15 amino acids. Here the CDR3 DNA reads TGTGCCAGCAGCCAGTCGGACAGGGGCTTTTCACCCCTCCACTTT. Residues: CASSQSDRGFSPLHF.

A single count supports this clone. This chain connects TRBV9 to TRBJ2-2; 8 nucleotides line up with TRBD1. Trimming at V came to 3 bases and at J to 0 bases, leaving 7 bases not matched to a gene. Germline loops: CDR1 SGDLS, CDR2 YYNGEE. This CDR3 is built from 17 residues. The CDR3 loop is CASSASRTGTNTGELFF. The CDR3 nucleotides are TGTGCCAGCAGCGCCAGCAGGACAGGGACGAACACCGGGGAGCTGTTTTTT.

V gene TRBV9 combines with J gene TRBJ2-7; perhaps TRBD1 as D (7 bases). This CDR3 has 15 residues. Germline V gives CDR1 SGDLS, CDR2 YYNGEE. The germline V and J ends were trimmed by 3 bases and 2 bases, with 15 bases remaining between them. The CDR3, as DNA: TGTGCCAGCAGCGAGGGGGGACAGATCACCTACGAGCAGTACTTC. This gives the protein CASSEGGQITYEQYF.